A selection of T cell receptor beta chains follows, all from one sample in a study of T cell responses to AZD1222 COVID-19 vaccine. Data came from immunoSEQ multiplex PCR; TCRdb stores just in-frame clones and leaves some out. This table has roughly 42,000 clones, around 81% appearing once. The sample was peripheral blood, taken on day 0 of AZD1222 vaccination. The receptors here all came from an adult in good health. CDR3s include the opening cysteine and the closing phenylalanine or tryptophan. Each record gives: clone size, V gene, D gene, J gene, CDR3 protein, CDR3 DNA. D genes are given only for firm matches. Clone size is given for some rows only: seen once, a few or many times, or a class if the clone is expanded.

clone size: .; V gene: TRBV5-1; D gene: .; J gene: TRBJ1-1; CDR3 protein: CASSLARENTEAFF; CDR3 DNA: TGCGCCAGCAGCTTGGCGAGGGAGAACACTGAAGCTTTCTTT
clone size: .; V gene: TRBV5-5; D gene: .; J gene: TRBJ1-4; CDR3 protein: CASSLSPPGGEKLFF; CDR3 DNA: TGTGCCAGCAGCTTGTCTCCTCCTGGTGGTGAAAAACTGTTTTTT
clone size: .; V gene: TRBV11-3; D gene: .; J gene: TRBJ1-2; CDR3 protein: CASKVTSIGNYGYTF; CDR3 DNA: TGTGCCAGCAAGGTGACCTCTATCGGTAACTATGGCTACACCTTC
clone size: .; V gene: TRBV29-1; D gene: TRBD1; J gene: TRBJ2-7; CDR3 protein: CSVELRTGGSYEQYF; CDR3 DNA: TGCAGCGTTGAATTGCGGACAGGGGGCTCCTACGAGCAGTACTTC
clone size: few; V gene: TRBV7-8; D gene: .; J gene: TRBJ1-1; CDR3 protein: CASSLAWPGTEAFF; CDR3 DNA: TGTGCCAGCAGCTTAGCTTGGCCGGGCACTGAAGCTTTCTTT
clone size: .; V gene: TRBV5-1; D gene: .; J gene: TRBJ1-3; CDR3 protein: CASSPDPVEPGSSGNTIYF; CDR3 DNA: TGCGCCAGCAGCCCGGACCCGGTAGAGCCTGGCAGCTCTGGAAACACCATATATTTT
clone size: .; V gene: TRBV6-5; D gene: .; J gene: TRBJ1-5; CDR3 protein: CASRADVNSNQPQHF; CDR3 DNA: TGTGCCAGCAGAGCGGACGTTAATAGCAATCAGCCCCAGCATTTT
clone size: .; V gene: TRBV4-3; D gene: .; J gene: TRBJ1-5; CDR3 protein: CASSQGLQGRGQPQHF; CDR3 DNA: TGCGCCAGCAGCCAAGGGCTTCAGGGGCGAGGCCAGCCCCAGCATTTT
clone size: .; V gene: TRBV7-8; D gene: .; J gene: TRBJ2-1; CDR3 protein: CASSLTYDRSYNEQFF; CDR3 DNA: TGTGCCAGCAGCTTGACTTATGACCGCTCCTACAATGAGCAGTTCTTC
clone size: .; V gene: TRBV28; D gene: .; J gene: TRBJ2-4; CDR3 protein: CASSFVGRGIQYF; CDR3 DNA: TGTGCCAGCAGTTTTGTGGGACGGGGCATTCAGTACTTC
clone size: .; V gene: TRBV10-3; D gene: .; J gene: TRBJ1-5; CDR3 protein: CAISEGQEGNQPQHF; CDR3 DNA: TGTGCCATCAGTGAGGGGCAGGAAGGCAATCAGCCCCAGCATTTT
clone size: .; V gene: TRBV27; D gene: .; J gene: TRBJ2-2; CDR3 protein: CASRNNGELFF; CDR3 DNA: TGTGCCAGCAGAAATAACGGGGAGCTGTTTTTT
clone size: .; V gene: TRBV14; D gene: TRBD1; J gene: TRBJ1-3; CDR3 protein: CASSQVRGRFGNTIYF; CDR3 DNA: TGTGCCAGCAGCCAAGTCAGGGGGCGGTTCGGAAACACCATATATTTT
clone size: .; V gene: TRBV13; D gene: TRBD2; J gene: TRBJ2-3; CDR3 protein: CASSLSLAGVSTDTQYF; CDR3 DNA: TGTGCCAGCAGCCTCTCCTTAGCGGGGGTAAGCACAGATACGCAGTATTTT
clone size: .; V gene: TRBV10-2; D gene: TRBD1; J gene: TRBJ1-5; CDR3 protein: CASRPGQGPQPQHF; CDR3 DNA: TGCGCCAGCAGGCCCGGACAGGGTCCTCAGCCCCAGCATTTT
clone size: .; V gene: TRBV7-9; D gene: .; J gene: TRBJ2-3; CDR3 protein: CASSLQVGDTQYF; CDR3 DNA: TGTGCCAGCAGCTTACAGGTTGGAGATACGCAGTATTTT
clone size: .; V gene: TRBV6-5; D gene: .; J gene: TRBJ1-1; CDR3 protein: CASSYFDRNFRVF; CDR3 DNA: TGTGCCAGCAGTTACTTTGACAGGAATTTTCGGGTCTTT
clone size: few; V gene: TRBV19; D gene: TRBD1; J gene: TRBJ1-4; CDR3 protein: CASSSGTGDEKLFF; CDR3 DNA: TGTGCCAGTAGCTCCGGGACAGGGGATGAAAAACTGTTTTTT
clone size: once; V gene: TRBV19; D gene: TRBD1; J gene: TRBJ1-5; CDR3 protein: CASSPQTGGWPQHF; CDR3 DNA: TGTGCCAGTAGTCCCCAAACAGGGGGTTGGCCCCAGCATTTT
clone size: .; V gene: TRBV19; D gene: .; J gene: TRBJ1-1; CDR3 protein: CASTFTSNTEAFF; CDR3 DNA: TGTGCCAGTACTTTCACGAGTAACACTGAAGCTTTCTTT
clone size: few; V gene: TRBV2; D gene: .; J gene: TRBJ1-2; CDR3 protein: CASRPGERGYGYTF; CDR3 DNA: TGTGCCAGCAGACCCGGGGAGCGGGGCTATGGCTACACCTTC
clone size: few; V gene: TRBV7-2; D gene: .; J gene: TRBJ1-2; CDR3 protein: CASSLVTGGMDGYTF; CDR3 DNA: TGTGCCAGCAGCTTGGTCACAGGTGGGATGGATGGCTACACCTTC
clone size: .; V gene: TRBV6-5; D gene: TRBD1; J gene: TRBJ2-7; CDR3 protein: CASSRGLYEQYF; CDR3 DNA: TGTGCCAGCAGCAGGGGGCTGTACGAGCAGTACTTC
clone size: .; V gene: TRBV7-8; D gene: TRBD2; J gene: TRBJ2-7; CDR3 protein: CASSSGTSGFEQYF; CDR3 DNA: TGTGCCAGCAGCAGCGGGACTAGCGGGTTCGAGCAGTACTTC
clone size: .; V gene: TRBV7-3; D gene: .; J gene: TRBJ2-2; CDR3 protein: CASSMDTGELFF; CDR3 DNA: TGTGCCAGCAGTATGGACACCGGGGAGCTGTTTTTT
clone size: .; V gene: TRBV5-6; D gene: .; J gene: TRBJ2-7; CDR3 protein: CASSHTGSREQYF; CDR3 DNA: TGTGCCAGCAGCCATACAGGGTCGCGAGAGCAGTACTTC
clone size: .; V gene: TRBV5-6; D gene: TRBD1; J gene: TRBJ1-4; CDR3 protein: CASSLGDRGEKLFF; CDR3 DNA: TGTGCCAGCAGCTTGGGGGACAGGGGTGAAAAACTGTTTTTT
clone size: once; V gene: TRBV5-6; D gene: .; J gene: TRBJ2-1; CDR3 protein: CASNWQGYNEQFF; CDR3 DNA: TGTGCCAGCAACTGGCAGGGGTATAATGAGCAGTTCTTC
clone size: .; V gene: TRBV3-1/TRBV3-2; D gene: .; J gene: TRBJ1-3; CDR3 protein: CASYQANTIYF; CDR3 DNA: TGTGCCAGTTATCAGGCAAACACCATATATTTT
clone size: .; V gene: TRBV5-4; D gene: TRBD1; J gene: TRBJ2-7; CDR3 protein: CAPYGTGEYEQYF; CDR3 DNA: TGTGCCCCGTACGGGACAGGGGAGTACGAGCAGTACTTC
clone size: .; V gene: TRBV3-1/TRBV3-2; D gene: .; J gene: TRBJ2-7; CDR3 protein: CASSQDRVGRGEQYF; CDR3 DNA: TGTGCCAGCAGCCAAGATCGGGTTGGCAGAGGGGAGCAGTACTTC
clone size: .; V gene: TRBV7-9; D gene: TRBD1; J gene: TRBJ2-3; CDR3 protein: CASSRGQGVSSDTQYF; CDR3 DNA: TGTGCCAGCAGCCGGGGACAGGGGGTTTCCTCAGATACGCAGTATTTT
clone size: .; V gene: TRBV19; D gene: TRBD1; J gene: TRBJ1-1; CDR3 protein: CASSTPRTGGETEAFF; CDR3 DNA: TGTGCCAGTAGTACACCCCGAACAGGGGGCGAAACTGAAGCTTTCTTT
clone size: .; V gene: TRBV24-1; D gene: .; J gene: TRBJ2-1; CDR3 protein: CATSDPTVGQFF; CDR3 DNA: TGTGCCACCAGTGATCCAACCGTAGGGCAGTTCTTC
clone size: .; V gene: TRBV28; D gene: .; J gene: TRBJ2-5; CDR3 protein: CASSQEMETQYF; CDR3 DNA: TGTGCCAGCAGTCAAGAGATGGAGACCCAGTACTTC
clone size: .; V gene: TRBV11-2; D gene: .; J gene: TRBJ2-3; CDR3 protein: CASSQGVGVDTQYF; CDR3 DNA: TGTGCCAGCAGCCAGGGCGTGGGGGTTGATACGCAGTATTTT
clone size: .; V gene: TRBV7-9; D gene: .; J gene: TRBJ2-5; CDR3 protein: CASSPGAEGETQYF; CDR3 DNA: TGTGCCAGCAGCCCCGGGGCCGAAGGGGAGACCCAGTACTTC
clone size: .; V gene: TRBV28; D gene: TRBD1; J gene: TRBJ1-5; CDR3 protein: CASLKSGGGQPQHF; CDR3 DNA: TGTGCCAGTCTAAAATCAGGGGGAGGTCAGCCCCAGCATTTT
clone size: .; V gene: TRBV2; D gene: .; J gene: TRBJ1-6; CDR3 protein: CASRLQSSYNSPLHF; CDR3 DNA: TGTGCCAGCAGATTACAGAGCTCCTATAATTCACCCCTCCACTTT
clone size: .; V gene: TRBV30; D gene: .; J gene: TRBJ2-2; CDR3 protein: CAYTRGVGTGELFF; CDR3 DNA: TGTGCCTATACCAGGGGCGTAGGAACCGGGGAGCTGTTTTTT